A selection of T cell receptor beta chains follows, all from one sample in a study of blood T cell repertoires in COVID-19. The protocol was immunoSEQ multiplex PCR, while the TCRdb copy is restricted to in-frame clones and leaves out a portion. The data show roughly 180,000 clones, approximately 85% seen once. Material for sequencing was peripheral blood. All receptors come from a woman aged 55-70 years with acute or convalescent COVID-19. The CDR3 runs from the conserved cysteine through the conserved F or W. The D gene is left open where the match is weak. Only part of the rows carry a size: once, few, many, or a class if the clone is expanded.

D gene	V gene	clone size	J gene	CDR3 protein	CDR3 DNA
NA	TRBV4-2	NA	TRBJ1-1	CASSQDLGRWNTEAFF	TGTGCCAGCAGCCAAGACCTGGGGAGGTGGAACACTGAAGCTTTCTTT
TRBD1	TRBV5-1	NA	TRBJ2-2	CASSLEVQGQGTGELFF	TGCGCCAGCAGCTTGGAGGTCCAGGGACAGGGGACCGGGGAGCTGTTTTTT
NA	TRBV10-1	NA	TRBJ2-3	CASSEHGGTDTQYF	TGCGCCAGCAGTGAGCACGGGGGCACAGATACGCAGTATTTT
NA	TRBV5-1	NA	TRBJ1-2	CASSPDGGRARVGVTGYTF	TGCGCCAGCAGCCCGGATGGGGGGAGGGCCCGCGTTGGAGTTACTGGCTACACCTTC
TRBD2	TRBV11-2	NA	TRBJ2-1	CASSLGTSGISSYNEQFF	TGTGCCAGCAGCTTAGGCACTAGCGGGATCTCCTCCTACAATGAGCAGTTCTTC
NA	TRBV7-3	NA	TRBJ2-3	CASSPQGGGVTDTQYF	TGTGCCAGCAGCCCTCAGGGGGGCGGGGTCACAGATACGCAGTATTTT
TRBD1	TRBV29-1	few	TRBJ2-2	CSARDREIGGELFF	TGCAGCGCTAGGGACAGGGAGATTGGCGGGGAGCTGTTTTTT
NA	TRBV6-1	NA	TRBJ2-4	CASSERIQNIQYF	TGTGCCAGCAGTGAGCGTATCCAAAACATTCAGTACTTC
TRBD1	TRBV5-1	NA	TRBJ2-5	CASSLTGGRETQYF	TGCGCCAGCAGCTTGACAGGGGGTCGTGAGACCCAGTACTTC
NA	TRBV6-5	NA	TRBJ1-1	CASSSGGGVDTEAFF	TGTGCCAGCAGTTCGGGGGGAGGGGTGGACACTGAAGCTTTCTTT
NA	TRBV12-3/TRBV12-4	few	TRBJ1-1	CASSSRQEAFF	TGTGCCAGCAGTTCCCGACAGGAAGCTTTCTTT
NA	TRBV7-6	NA	TRBJ2-2	CASSLLGRTGELFF	TGTGCCAGCAGCTTACTGGGCCGAACCGGGGAGCTGTTTTTT
TRBD1	TRBV19	NA	TRBJ1-2	CASTGGQGLDGYTF	TGTGCCAGTACCGGAGGACAGGGCCTTGATGGCTACACCTTC
NA	TRBV21-1	NA	TRBJ2-7	CASTRDEQYF	TGTGCCAGCACTCGGGACGAGCAGTACTTC
TRBD1	TRBV28	NA	TRBJ1-6	CASRPSGQDNSPLHF	TGTGCCAGCAGGCCGTCGGGACAGGATAATTCACCCCTCCACTTT
NA	TRBV30	once	TRBJ1-4	CAWSGDSHNEKLFF	TGTGCCTGGAGCGGAGACAGTCACAATGAAAAACTGTTTTTT
TRBD1	TRBV5-1	NA	TRBJ1-4	CASSLNGQGGEKLFF	TGCGCCAGCAGCTTAAATGGACAGGGTGGTGAAAAACTGTTTTTT
NA	TRBV6-6	once	TRBJ1-3	CASSYPAGFSGNTIYF	TGTGCCAGCAGTTACCCGGCGGGGTTTTCTGGAAACACCATATATTTT
TRBD2	TRBV7-2	NA	TRBJ2-2	CASRLQAGTGELFF	TGTGCCAGCAGGCTCCAAGCGGGAACCGGGGAGCTGTTTTTT
NA	TRBV4-1	NA	TRBJ2-1	CASSQASVPYNEQFF	TGCGCCAGCAGCCAAGCGAGCGTCCCCTACAATGAGCAGTTCTTC
NA	TRBV7-2	NA	TRBJ1-1	CASSGRLYEAFF	TGTGCCAGCAGCGGTCGACTCTATGAAGCTTTCTTT
TRBD2	TRBV6-1	NA	TRBJ2-1	CASSEKTSGTVTYNEQFF	TGTGCCAGCAGTGAAAAGACTAGCGGGACCGTAACCTACAATGAGCAGTTCTTC
TRBD1	TRBV4-2	NA	TRBJ1-5	CASSQESLGQGRNQPQHF	TGTGCCAGCAGCCAAGAATCGCTGGGACAGGGAAGGAATCAGCCCCAGCATTTT
TRBD2	TRBV13	NA	TRBJ2-2	CASSQSSGRLTGELFF	TGTGCCAGCAGCCAGAGCAGCGGGAGACTGACCGGGGAGCTGTTTTTT
TRBD2	TRBV5-1	NA	TRBJ2-3	CASSSGLAAIDTQYF	TGCGCCAGCAGCTCAGGACTAGCGGCGATTGATACGCAGTATTTT